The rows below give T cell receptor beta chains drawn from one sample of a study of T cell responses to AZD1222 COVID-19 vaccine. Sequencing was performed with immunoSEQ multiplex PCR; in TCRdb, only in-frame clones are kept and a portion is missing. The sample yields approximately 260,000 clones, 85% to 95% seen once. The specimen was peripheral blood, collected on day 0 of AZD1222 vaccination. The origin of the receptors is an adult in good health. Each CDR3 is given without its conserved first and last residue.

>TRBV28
ASSLLAGTYEQY
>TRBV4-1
ASSQVGGSPYEQY
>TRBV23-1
ASSHSITPSCGQEGIYEQY
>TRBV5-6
ASSLVRNTEAF
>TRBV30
AYSWQGYGYT
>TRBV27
ASSYRDRADYGYT
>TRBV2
ASSGEALGMNTEAF
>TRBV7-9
ASSKGLGYT
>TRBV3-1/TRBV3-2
ASSQQGATEAF
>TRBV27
ASSSTGFFAHGETQY
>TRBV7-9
ASAGQYSGNTIY
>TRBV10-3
AISEDTLGQY
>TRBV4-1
ASSQGSGIGYT
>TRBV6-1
ASSEALHGTFNEQF
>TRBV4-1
ASSMTGGVEQY
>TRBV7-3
ASSTQGGSTEAF
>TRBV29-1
SVSWPRADTQY
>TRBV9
ASSPGQVNQPQH
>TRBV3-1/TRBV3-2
ASRLGRNSPLH
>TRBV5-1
ASSGQGGTGELF
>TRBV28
ASSGTGKAF
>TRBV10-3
AISESGGYEKLF
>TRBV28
ASSLWWTEAF
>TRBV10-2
ASCPGQGSYEQY
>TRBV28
ASSSPTGGAYGYT
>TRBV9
ASSVAGGNTGELF
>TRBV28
ASSLADGYT
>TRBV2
ASSGQEGETQY
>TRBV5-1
ASSQGATLYEQY
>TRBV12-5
ASGLMWGTLAKNIQY
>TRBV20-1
SASDEGALNYGYT
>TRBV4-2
ASSQDGATPQPQH
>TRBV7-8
ASSRQRSTNEKLF
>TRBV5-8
ASSLTPSSYNEQF
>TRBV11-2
ASSPRTGSTGELF
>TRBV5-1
ASSRGQGAQYGYT
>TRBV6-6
ASRDIAGAYEQY
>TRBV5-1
ASNEQGARGYT
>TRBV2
ASSEALMAPQH
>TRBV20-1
SAGPQETQY
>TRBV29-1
SENESTDTQY
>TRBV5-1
ASSSTGTVETQY
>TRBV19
ASSMGRNYGYT
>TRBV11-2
ASSPIRGKRDTEAF
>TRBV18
ASSPEISTYNEQF
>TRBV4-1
ASSQGLAGPDTQY
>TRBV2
ASRPGGGGEKLF
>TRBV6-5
ASRVGTGVYEQY
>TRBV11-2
ASSYYRDRPYNEQF
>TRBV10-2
ASSDWTGQTYEQY
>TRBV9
ASSPRGQAYEQF
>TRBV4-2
ASSLNARRTAINEQF
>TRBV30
AWSVQGARGYT
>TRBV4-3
ASSQEPDKFYEQY
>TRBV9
ASSVGGIEYEQY
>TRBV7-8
ASSPDYSADTQY
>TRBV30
AWSPSVPSYEQY